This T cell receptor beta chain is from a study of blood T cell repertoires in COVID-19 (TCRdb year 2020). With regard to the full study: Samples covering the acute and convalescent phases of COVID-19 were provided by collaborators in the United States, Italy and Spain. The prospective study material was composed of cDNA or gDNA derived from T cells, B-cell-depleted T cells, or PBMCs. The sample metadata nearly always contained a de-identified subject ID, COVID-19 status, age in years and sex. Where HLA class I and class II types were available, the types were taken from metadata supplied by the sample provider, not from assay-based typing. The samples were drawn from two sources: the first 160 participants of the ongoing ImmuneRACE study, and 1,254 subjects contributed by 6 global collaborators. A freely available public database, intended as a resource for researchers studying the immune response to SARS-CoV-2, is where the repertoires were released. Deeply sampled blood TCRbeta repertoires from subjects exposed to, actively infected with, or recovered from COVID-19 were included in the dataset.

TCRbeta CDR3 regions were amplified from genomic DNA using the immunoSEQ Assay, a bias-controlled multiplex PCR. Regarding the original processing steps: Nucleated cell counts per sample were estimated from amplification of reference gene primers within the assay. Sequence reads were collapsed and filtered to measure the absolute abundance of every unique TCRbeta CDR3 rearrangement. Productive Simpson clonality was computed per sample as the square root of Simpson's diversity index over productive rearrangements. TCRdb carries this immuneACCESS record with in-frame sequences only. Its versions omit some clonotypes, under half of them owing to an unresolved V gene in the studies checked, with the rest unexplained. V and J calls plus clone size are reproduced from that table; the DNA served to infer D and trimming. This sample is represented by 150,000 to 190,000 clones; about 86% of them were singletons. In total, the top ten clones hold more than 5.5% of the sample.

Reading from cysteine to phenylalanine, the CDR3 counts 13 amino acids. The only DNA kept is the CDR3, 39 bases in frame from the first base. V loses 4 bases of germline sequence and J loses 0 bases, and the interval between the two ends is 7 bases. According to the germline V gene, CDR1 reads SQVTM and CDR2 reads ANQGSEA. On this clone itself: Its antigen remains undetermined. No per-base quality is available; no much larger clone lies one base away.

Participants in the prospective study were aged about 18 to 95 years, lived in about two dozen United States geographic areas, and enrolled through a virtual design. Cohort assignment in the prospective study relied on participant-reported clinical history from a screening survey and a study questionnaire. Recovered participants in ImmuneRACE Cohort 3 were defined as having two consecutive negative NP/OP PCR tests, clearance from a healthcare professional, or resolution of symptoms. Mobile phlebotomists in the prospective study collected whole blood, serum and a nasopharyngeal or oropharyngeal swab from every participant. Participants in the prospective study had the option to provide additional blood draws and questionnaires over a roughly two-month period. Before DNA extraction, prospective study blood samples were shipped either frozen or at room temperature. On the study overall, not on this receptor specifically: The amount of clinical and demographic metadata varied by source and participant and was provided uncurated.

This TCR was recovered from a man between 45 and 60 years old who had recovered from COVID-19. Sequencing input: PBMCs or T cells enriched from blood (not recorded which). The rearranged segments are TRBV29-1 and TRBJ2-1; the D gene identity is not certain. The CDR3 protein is CSVGWSSYNEQFF. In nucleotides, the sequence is TGCAGCGTTGGGTGGAGCTCCTACAATGAGCAGTTCTTC.